These T cell receptor beta chains were read from a single sample in a study of CD8+CD57+ T cells in acquired aplastic anemia. TCRdb ran MiXCR on the reads and lists one entry per CDR3 protein. The sample carries about 180,000 distinct CDR3 sequences, about half recorded once. Sequencing was carried out using sorted CD4+, CD8+, or CD8+CD57+ T cells (not recorded which) from PBMCs. The receptors stem from a human donor with aplastic anemia. Both conserved end residues are part of each CDR3. The order of the fields is D gene, clone size, J gene, V gene, CDR3 length, CDR3 protein, CDR3 DNA. A D gene is named only where the DNA matches it firmly. The size field is filled for only some rows; it gives once, few, many or a size class.

d_gene: NA
abundance: few
j_gene: TRBJ2-1
v_gene: TRBV28
len: 11
CDR3aa: CASGLANEQFF
CDR3nt: TGTGCCAGCGGGTTAGCGAATGAGCAGTTCTTC

d_gene: NA
abundance: many
j_gene: TRBJ1-1
v_gene: TRBV5-6
len: 14
CDR3aa: CASSVTNRRTEAFF
CDR3nt: TGTGCCAGCAGCGTAACGAACAGGAGGACTGAAGCTTTCTTT

d_gene: NA
abundance: few
j_gene: TRBJ2-1
v_gene: TRBV20-1
len: 10
CDR3aa: CSATSTEQFF
CDR3nt: TGCAGTGCCACTAGTACTGAGCAGTTCTTC

d_gene: TRBD2
abundance: NA
j_gene: TRBJ2-3
v_gene: TRBV25-1
len: 14
CDR3aa: CASRLAGATDTQYF
CDR3nt: TGTGCCAGCAGACTAGCGGGGGCCACAGATACGCAGTATTTT

d_gene: NA
abundance: few
j_gene: TRBJ2-1
v_gene: TRBV11-2
len: 15
CDR3aa: CASSLDRGISDEQFF
CDR3nt: TGTGCCAGCAGCTTAGATAGGGGGATCAGTGATGAGCAGTTCTTC

d_gene: NA
abundance: many
j_gene: TRBJ1-1
v_gene: TRBV13
len: 17
CDR3aa: CASSLPLWPTMNTEAFF
CDR3nt: TGTGCCAGCAGCTTACCGTTGTGGCCTACTATGAACACTGAAGCTTTCTTT

d_gene: NA
abundance: NA
j_gene: TRBJ2-7
v_gene: TRBV18
len: 16
CDR3aa: CASSPPGAAVSYEQYF
CDR3nt: TGTGCCAGCTCACCACCGGGGGCCGCTGTCTCCTACGAGCAGTACTTC

d_gene: NA
abundance: few
j_gene: TRBJ1-6
v_gene: TRBV10-3
len: 14
CDR3aa: CAISGEGQHSPLHF
CDR3nt: TGTGCCATCAGTGGTGAAGGGCAACATTCACCCCTCCACTTT

d_gene: TRBD2
abundance: once
j_gene: TRBJ2-5
v_gene: TRBV4-1
len: 13
CDR3aa: CASSPRGEETQYF
CDR3nt: TGCGCCAGCAGCCCACGGGGGGAAGAGACCCAGTACTTC

d_gene: NA
abundance: NA
j_gene: TRBJ2-7
v_gene: TRBV6-2/TRBV6-3
len: 16
CDR3aa: CASSYWATAGHYERYF
CDR3nt: TGTGCCAGCAGCTACTGGGCGACCGCGGGCCACTACGAGCGGTACTTC

d_gene: NA
abundance: once
j_gene: TRBJ1-1
v_gene: TRBV24-1
len: 15
CDR3aa: CATSDTGQGGSEAFF
CDR3nt: TGTGCCACCAGCGATACGGGGCAGGGAGGATCCGAAGCTTTCTTT

d_gene: NA
abundance: few
j_gene: TRBJ1-1
v_gene: TRBV20-1
len: 11
CDR3aa: CSAFMNTEAFF
CDR3nt: TGCAGTGCTTTCATGAACACTGAAGCTTTCTTT

d_gene: TRBD2
abundance: NA
j_gene: TRBJ2-5
v_gene: TRBV19
len: 16
CDR3aa: CASSGGLAVGQETQYF
CDR3nt: TGTGCCAGTAGTGGGGGACTAGCGGTGGGACAAGAGACCCAGTACTTC

d_gene: NA
abundance: many
j_gene: TRBJ1-3
v_gene: TRBV10-3
len: 14
CDR3aa: CATTTQDSGNTIYF
CDR3nt: TGTGCCACAACCACTCAGGACAGTGGAAACACCATATATTTT

d_gene: NA
abundance: NA
j_gene: TRBJ1-3
v_gene: TRBV4-2
len: 16
CDR3aa: CASSQDFWGSGNTIYF
CDR3nt: TGTGCCAGCAGCCAAGATTTTTGGGGCTCTGGAAACACCATATATTTT

d_gene: NA
abundance: many
j_gene: TRBJ1-1
v_gene: TRBV19
len: 13
CDR3aa: CASSTQENTEAFF
CDR3nt: TGTGCCAGTAGTACTCAGGAGAACACTGAAGCTTTCTTT

d_gene: TRBD2
abundance: NA
j_gene: TRBJ2-1
v_gene: TRBV27
len: 16
CDR3aa: CASSLTSEQFYNEQFF
CDR3nt: TGTGCCAGCAGCCTCACTAGCGAACAGTTCTACAATGAGCAGTTCTTC

d_gene: TRBD2
abundance: NA
j_gene: TRBJ2-5
v_gene: TRBV20-1
len: 19
CDR3aa: CSARDQRLAGGFYQETQYF
CDR3nt: TGCAGTGCTAGAGATCAGAGATTAGCGGGGGGGTTCTACCAAGAGACCCAGTACTTC

d_gene: TRBD1
abundance: many
j_gene: TRBJ2-7
v_gene: TRBV12-3/TRBV12-4
len: 16
CDR3aa: CASTNSPGQGPYEQYF
CDR3nt: TGTGCCAGCACCAATAGCCCGGGACAGGGGCCCTACGAGCAGTACTTC

d_gene: NA
abundance: medium-sized
j_gene: TRBJ1-6
v_gene: TRBV10-3
len: 14
CDR3aa: CAISEVRGGSPLHF
CDR3nt: TGTGCCATCAGTGAGGTTAGGGGCGGTTCACCCCTCCACTTT

d_gene: TRBD1
abundance: NA
j_gene: TRBJ2-5
v_gene: TRBV25-1
len: 15
CDR3aa: CASSRDRWRSETQYF
CDR3nt: TGTGCCAGCAGTCGGGACAGGTGGAGGTCGGAGACCCAGTACTTC

d_gene: TRBD2
abundance: NA
j_gene: TRBJ2-5
v_gene: TRBV11-1
len: 14
CDR3aa: CASSLRGGLETQYF
CDR3nt: TGTGCCAGCAGCTTGCGGGGGGGCTTAGAGACCCAGTACTTC

d_gene: TRBD1
abundance: once
j_gene: TRBJ1-2
v_gene: TRBV7-9
len: 14
CDR3aa: CASSYQDRGVGYTF
CDR3nt: TGTGCCAGCAGCTATCAAGACAGGGGCGTTGGCTACACCTTC

d_gene: NA
abundance: NA
j_gene: TRBJ2-3
v_gene: TRBV24-1
len: 11
CDR3aa: CATSVRDTQYF
CDR3nt: TGTGCCACCAGTGTAAGAGATACGCAGTATTTT

d_gene: NA
abundance: once
j_gene: TRBJ1-2
v_gene: TRBV6-1
len: 13
CDR3aa: CASFSMTGVGYTF
CDR3nt: TGTGCCAGCTTCAGCATGACGGGGGTTGGCTACACCTTC

d_gene: NA
abundance: NA
j_gene: TRBJ1-2
v_gene: TRBV9
len: 13
CDR3aa: CASSTQEYYGYTF
CDR3nt: TGTGCCAGCAGCACACAGGAATACTATGGCTACACCTTC

d_gene: NA
abundance: NA
j_gene: TRBJ2-3
v_gene: TRBV7-9
len: 11
CDR3aa: CGAESTDTQYF
CDR3nt: TGCGGGGCGGAGTCTACAGATACGCAGTATTTT

d_gene: TRBD2
abundance: NA
j_gene: TRBJ2-1
v_gene: TRBV9
len: 15
CDR3aa: CASSVGTSGWHEQFF
CDR3nt: TGTGCCAGCAGCGTAGGAACTAGCGGGTGGCATGAGCAGTTCTTC

d_gene: NA
abundance: many
j_gene: TRBJ2-1
v_gene: TRBV7-9
len: 15
CDR3aa: CASSTAGALGDEQFF
CDR3nt: TGTGCCAGCAGCACGGCCGGGGCCCTCGGAGATGAGCAGTTCTTC

d_gene: NA
abundance: NA
j_gene: TRBJ1-1
v_gene: TRBV19
len: 13
CDR3aa: CASMLAGNNEAFF
CDR3nt: TGTGCCAGTATGTTAGCAGGGAATAATGAAGCTTTCTTT

d_gene: NA
abundance: many
j_gene: TRBJ1-1
v_gene: TRBV5-5
len: 14
CDR3aa: CASSLAGAYPEAFF
CDR3nt: TGTGCCAGCAGCTTGGCGGGGGCTTACCCTGAAGCTTTCTTT

d_gene: NA
abundance: many
j_gene: TRBJ2-7
v_gene: TRBV6-4
len: 13
CDR3aa: CASRSRGAYEQYF
CDR3nt: TGTGCCAGCAGGTCCAGGGGGGCGTACGAGCAGTACTTC

d_gene: NA
abundance: many
j_gene: TRBJ1-2
v_gene: TRBV5-1
len: 15
CDR3aa: CASSLILNGANGYTF
CDR3nt: TGCGCCAGCAGCTTGATTCTCAATGGGGCAAATGGCTACACCTTC